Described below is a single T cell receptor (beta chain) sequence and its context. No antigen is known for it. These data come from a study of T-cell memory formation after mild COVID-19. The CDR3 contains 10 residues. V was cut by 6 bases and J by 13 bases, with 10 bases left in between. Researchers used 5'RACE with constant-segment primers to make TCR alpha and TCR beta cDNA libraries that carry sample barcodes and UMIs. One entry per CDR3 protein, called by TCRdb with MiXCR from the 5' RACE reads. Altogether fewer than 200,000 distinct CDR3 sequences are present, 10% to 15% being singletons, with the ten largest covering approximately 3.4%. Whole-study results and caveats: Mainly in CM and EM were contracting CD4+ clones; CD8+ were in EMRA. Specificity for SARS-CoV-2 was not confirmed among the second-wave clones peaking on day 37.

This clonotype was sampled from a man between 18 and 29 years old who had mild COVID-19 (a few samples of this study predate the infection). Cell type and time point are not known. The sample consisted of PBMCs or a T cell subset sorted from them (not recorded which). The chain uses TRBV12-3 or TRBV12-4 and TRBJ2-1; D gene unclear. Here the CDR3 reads CASRSSRQFF. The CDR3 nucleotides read TGTGCCAGCAGATCATCCCGCCAGTTCTTC.